These 28 T cell receptor beta chains originate from one sample sequenced in a study of shared clonotypes between healthy human individuals. The method was immunoSEQ multiplex PCR; TCRdb's version includes in-frame clones alone and lacks a portion of them. The sample lists nearly 1 million clones, over 60% occurring once. Sequencing was performed on memory CD4+ T cells sorted from blood. The subset here: CD45RA-negative fraction. These receptors originate from a man in his late teens or twenties in good health.

The chain combines TRBV6-1 with TRBJ1-1; 9 bases are a match to TRBD1. The junction had 3 bases not matched to a gene; V was cut back by 2 bases and J by 5 bases. Looked up from germline, CDR1 is MNHNS and CDR2 is SASEGT. The CDR3 covers 14 residues. This CDR3 reads CASSETGGATEAFF. For the CDR3, the DNA is TGTGCCAGCAGTGAAACAGGGGGCGCGACTGAAGCTTTCTTT.

CDR3 residues: CASSQTARGEAFF. CDR3 in DNA: TGCGCCAGCAGCCAGACAGCTCGGGGTGAAGCTTTCTTT. The J gene is TRBJ1-1, the V gene TRBV4-3, with D possibly matching TRBD1 (5 bases). The CDR3 is 13 amino acids. Germline assignment: CDR1 LGHNA and CDR2 YSLEER. The V end was cut by 3 bases, the J end by 7 bases, with 12 bases between.

The sample holds a few counts of this clone. The chain has TRBV5-1 and TRBJ2-3; tentatively, D is TRBD2 (5 bases). V lost 4 bases to trimming and J lost 6 bases, with 12 bases between them. CDR3 size: 13 residues. The germline V gene has CDR1 SGHRS and CDR2 YFSETQ. The CDR3 coding sequence is TGCGCCAGCAGCCGAGGGCCTGCGGATACGCAGTATTTT. Its protein product is CASSRGPADTQYF.

CDR3 DNA: TGTGCCTGGAGTCGGGACCAAAAGGCGCCCCAGCATTTT. Its protein product is CAWSRDQKAPQHF. The chain has TRBV30 and TRBJ1-5; the D gene is possibly TRBD1 (5 bases). The V gene's germline CDR1 is GTSNPN and CDR2 SVGIG (reference sequence). With 2 bases removed from V and 9 bases from J, the gap between germline ends came to 14 bases. CDR3 size: 13 residues.

The chain uses TRBV28 and TRBJ2-3, with D possibly called TRBD1 or TRBD2 (5 bases each). Trimming removed 5 bases at V and 1 base at J, with 13 bases between. Germline V CDR1 and CDR2: MDHEN, SYDVKM. The CDR3 contains 15 residues. The CDR3 region is CASSPEGRGTDTQYF. The CDR3 DNA is TGTGCCAGCAGTCCCGAGGGGCGGGGCACAGATACGCAGTATTTT.

V usage is TRBV2 and J usage is TRBJ2-5, with D perhaps being TRBD1 or TRBD2 (5 bases each). V was shortened by 6 bases and J by 1 base, with 15 bases between the two germline ends. The germline V gene encodes CDR1 SNHLY and CDR2 FYNNEI. The CDR3 contains 15 residues. CDR3 nucleotides: TGTGCCAGCAGCGGACGGGACGGAGCCCAAGAGACCCAGTACTTC. Its protein product is CASSGRDGAQETQYF.

The rearrangement joins TRBV6-1 to TRBJ1-2; 8 nucleotides line up with TRBD1. The CDR3 extends over 15 amino acids. The V gene end was trimmed by 6 bases and the J gene end by 1 base; junction bases not matched to a gene: 7. Germline lookup yields CDR1 MNHNS and CDR2 SASEGT. CDR3 in amino acids: CASRGQEPINYGYTF. The DNA for the CDR3 is TGTGCCAGCAGGGGACAGGAGCCCATTAACTATGGCTACACCTTC.

The rearrangement uses TRBV5-6 and TRBJ2-3, with D maybe TRBD1 (5 bases). This CDR3 has 15 amino acids. V was clipped by 0 bases and J by 3 bases, with 11 bases between them. CDR1 and CDR2 from the germline V gene are SGHDT and YYEEEE. The CDR3 loop reads CASSLGFQGTDTQYF. Written as DNA, the CDR3 is TGTGCCAGCAGCTTGGGTTTTCAGGGAACAGATACGCAGTATTTT.

The gene calls are TRBV14 and TRBJ1-5; unclear D gene. The CDR3 runs to 13 residues. Germline CDR1 SGHDN, CDR2 FVKESK. V was shortened by 1 base and J by 5 bases, with 6 bases between the two germline ends. The DNA for the CDR3 is TGTGCCAGCAGCCAAGGCCCCCATCAGCCCCAGCATTTT. This gives the protein CASSQGPHQPQHF.

This clone was found a few times. The V gene is TRBV21-1, the J gene TRBJ1-5; the D call TRBD1 from the table was never checked on the DNA. TRBV21-1 is a documented pseudogene. The CDR3 consists of 17 residues. The CDR3 sequence: CASSKRGRDRGNQPQHF. CDR3 DNA: TGTGCCAGCAGCAAAAGGGGCCGGGACAGGGGCAATCAGCCCCAGCATTTT.

This rearrangement joins TRBV30 to TRBJ2-1; D is unresolved. Trimming shortened V by 4 bases and J by 2 bases, and 3 bases separated the two germline ends. This CDR3 comprises 11 residues. Germline loops: CDR1 GTSNPN, CDR2 SVGIG (reference sequence). Here the CDR3 DNA reads TGTGCCTGGACGACCTACAATGAGCAGTTCTTC. It is translated as CAWTTYNEQFF.

A few counts support this clone. The chain has TRBV12-5 and TRBJ2-6; 12 positions match TRBD1. CDR1 is LGHNT and CDR2 is FRNRAP in the germline V gene. V shed 11 bases and J 4 bases; nucleotides not matched to a gene: 18. The length of the CDR3 is 19 residues. CDR3 sequence reads: CAGPVRDRGRVHGANVLTF. The CDR3, as DNA: TGTGCTGGACCAGTAAGGGACAGGGGGCGGGTGCACGGGGCCAACGTCCTGACTTTC.

The gene calls are TRBV14 and TRBJ2-6, with D perhaps TRBD1 or TRBD2 (6 bases each). The CDR3 has 18 amino acids. Germline V gives CDR1 SGHDN, CDR2 FVKESK. V was shortened by 6 bases and J by 1 base, with 19 bases between the two germline ends. CDR3 coding DNA: TGTGCCAGCAGTCCCTCACGGGGGCTCTTTTCTGGGGCCAACGTCCTGACTTTC. It yields the protein CASSPSRGLFSGANVLTF.

The V and J genes are TRBV27 and TRBJ2-7; the match to TRBD1 covers 8 bases. The CDR3 contains 15 residues. Germline lookup yields CDR1 MNHEY and CDR2 SMNVEV (reference sequence). Unmatched junction bases numbered 9, after V lost 5 bases and J lost 3 bases. The CDR3 DNA sequence: TGTGCCAGCAGTCTCGGACAGGGAAAACGCTACGAGCAGTACTTC. It yields the protein CASSLGQGKRYEQYF.

This clone has a single count. V usage is TRBV9 and J usage is TRBJ2-7, with 13 nucleotides matching TRBD2. Germline V gene data show CDR1 as SGDLS and CDR2 as YYNGEE. The CDR3 loop spans 16 amino acids. The V and J ends lost 3 bases and 5 bases, in that order; junction bases with no gene match: 8. CDR3 residues: CASSARGLAGANEQYF. The CDR3 DNA sequence: TGTGCCAGCAGCGCCCGAGGACTAGCGGGAGCCAACGAGCAGTACTTC.

A remark on this clone: The same CDR3 arises from other DNA sequences in this sample as well. The chain uses TRBV6-1 and TRBJ2-7; perhaps TRBD1 as D (6 bases). The germline V and J ends were trimmed by 4 bases and 0 bases, with 13 bases remaining between them. CDR1 and CDR2 (germline): MNHNS, SASEGT. The CDR3 runs 15 residues. CDR3 DNA sequence: TGTGCCAGCAGTGTCTCCGGGACAAGCTCCTACGAGCAGTACTTC. Translating it yields CASSVSGTSSYEQYF.

Only a few counts were recorded for this clone. V usage is TRBV6-1 and J usage is TRBJ1-5, with D perhaps matching TRBD1 (6 bases). The germline V gene encodes CDR1 MNHNS and CDR2 SASEGT. Trimming left V 7 bases short and J 5 bases short, with 9 bases between. The CDR3 totals 12 residues. The CDR3 protein is CASNREDQPQHF. CDR3 nucleotide sequence: TGTGCCAGCAACAGGGAAGATCAGCCCCAGCATTTT.

The chain carries TRBV5-6 and TRBJ2-5; the D gene is possibly TRBD2 (6 bases). CDR3 length: 14 amino acids. The germline V and J ends were trimmed by 4 bases and 0 bases, with 10 bases remaining between them. Germline CDR1 is SGHDT and CDR2 is YYEEEE. The CDR3 loop is CASSAGGNQETQYF. DNA for the CDR3: TGTGCCAGCAGCGCCGGGGGTAACCAAGAGACCCAGTACTTC.

The chain combines TRBV10-1 with TRBJ1-6, with D uncertain. Germline assignment: CDR1 WNHNN and CDR2 SYGVQD (reference sequence). V was shortened by 3 bases and J by 6 bases, with 9 bases between the two germline ends. There are 14 residues in the CDR3. The CDR3 DNA reads as TGCGCCAGCAGTGAAGGGCGGATTAATTCACCCCTCCACTTT. Translating it yields CASSEGRINSPLHF.

The rearrangement links TRBV5-6 to TRBJ2-2, with 8 bases matching TRBD1. V gave up 3 bases and J gave up 6 bases; unmatched junction bases: 4. The CDR3 length is 14 residues. CDR1 and CDR2 (germline): SGHDT, YYEEEE. CDR3 in amino acids: CASSSPTGAGELFF. In nucleotides, the CDR3 is TGTGCCAGCAGCTCCCCGACAGGGGCCGGGGAGCTGTTTTTT.

This clone was picked up one time. The V and J genes are TRBV9 and TRBJ2-2; maybe TRBD2 (6 bases). The CDR3 runs 17 residues. Per the germline V gene, CDR1 is SGDLS and CDR2 is YYNGEE. Trimming cost V 4 bases and J 5 bases, with 21 bases left between them. CDR3 in DNA: TGTGCCAGCAGCTCCCTCCCCCGGGTGGGGGGTACCGGGGAGCTGTTTTTT. This codes for CASSSLPRVGGTGELFF. Full variable domain (remainder filled in from reference TRBV9 and TRBJ2-2): DSGVTQTPKHLITATGQRVTLRCSPRSGDLSVYWYQQSLDQGLQFLIQYYNGEERAKGNILERFSAQQFPDLHSELNLSSLELGDSALYFCASSSLPRVGGTGELFFGEGSRLTVL.

This clone came up once. The same CDR3 also results from other DNA sequences found in this sample. V is TRBV10-1 and J is TRBJ1-3; D is possibly TRBD1 (5 bases). Germline V gene lookup returns CDR1 WNHNN and CDR2 SYGVQD (reference sequence). CDR3 length: 14 amino acids. V was clipped by 2 bases and J by 3 bases, with 8 bases between them. DNA of the CDR3: TGCGCCAGCAGTGAGGAGGGGAGTGGAAACACCATATATTTT. It encodes CASSEEGSGNTIYF.

The J gene is TRBJ1-6, the V gene TRBV30; 7 positions match TRBD1. Germline CDR1 is GTSNPN and CDR2 is SVGIG (reference sequence). Trimming cost V 1 base and J 0 bases; bases outside gene matches: 9. The CDR3 loop spans 18 amino acids. The CDR3 DNA reads as TGTGCCTGGAGTGCCCGACAGGGAGCATACTCCTATAATTCACCCCTCCACTTT. Its translation: CAWSARQGAYSYNSPLHF.

The chain joins TRBV29-1 to TRBJ2-1; D not resolved. Trimming stripped 6 bases from V and 5 bases from J, with 11 bases between. The CDR3 is made up of 12 amino acids. Germline V gene data show CDR1 as SQVTM and CDR2 as ANQGSEA. The CDR3 loop reads CSVRPGDNEQFF. The DNA of the CDR3 is TGCAGCGTGAGACCTGGGGACAATGAGCAGTTCTTC.

V usage is TRBV28 and J usage is TRBJ1-2; D call uncertain. The CDR3 is made up of 15 amino acids. V dropped 1 base and J dropped 5 bases, with 14 bases sitting between them. Germline CDR1 and CDR2: MDHEN and SYDVKM. The DNA of the CDR3 is TGTGCCAGCAGTTTATCTGAACGCAGAGGTTATGGCTACACCTTC. Translated: CASSLSERRGYGYTF.

The CDR3 coding sequence is TGTGCCAGCAGCCCCGTGGGTGGGAGCACTGAAGCTTTCTTT. Translated, it gives CASSPVGGSTEAFF. The chain combines TRBV5-4 with TRBJ1-1, with no clear D. V was cut by 4 bases and J by 4 bases, with 14 bases left in between. The CDR3 totals 14 residues. Germline V gives CDR1 SGHNT, CDR2 YYREEE (reference sequence).

The chain employs TRBV5-1 and TRBJ2-5; TRBD1 matches 7 bases. Germline V gives CDR1 SGHRS, CDR2 YFSETQ. J gave up 5 bases and V 4 bases, and 17 bases lay outside the gene matches. The CDR3 has 17 amino acids. In nucleotides, the CDR3 is TGCGCCAGCAGCCTGGACAGGTGGGATGGCTCGCCGGAGACCCAGTACTTC. Encoded protein: CASSLDRWDGSPETQYF.

The chain is built from TRBV15 and TRBJ1-1; D is unclear. This CDR3 is 14 amino acids long. Per germline, CDR1 LNHNV and CDR2 YYDKDF (reference sequence). Trimming removed 7 bases from V and 0 bases from J, with 12 bases in between. The CDR3 sequence is CATKEQRLNTEAFF. CDR3 nucleotide sequence: TGTGCCACCAAAGAACAGCGTTTGAACACTGAAGCTTTCTTT.